The entry below describes one T cell receptor beta chain. What it binds is unknown. The sorter processed each CD8+ T cell subset in triplicate at hundreds of thousands of cells apiece. These data come from a study of CXCR3-negative and CXCR3-positive naive CD8 T cells. As for the study in general: Libraries each contributed about 1.5 +/- 0.3 million TRB reads, for around 150 million in total. Study-wide results and limits: Greater hydrophobicity was found in TRB CDR3s of CXCR3-positive naive cells than of CXCR3-negative naive cells.

The TRB libraries of cDNA were built by UMI-labeled 5' RACE. From its re-call of the 5' RACE reads, TCRdb lists each CDR3 protein once, without DNA. This table holds 100,000 to 150,000 distinct CDR3 sequences. Germline assignment: CDR1 SQVTM and CDR2 ANQGSEA. The CDR3 length is 12 residues. The sequence came from a human donor in good health. Some clones in this sample may be carry-over from other donors' samples. The sample comprised naive CXCR3- CD8+ T cells from blood. Subset meaning: CD45RO-CCR7+CD27+CD95- naive CD8+ T cells lacking CXCR3 (TNR3-). The rearrangement joins TRBV29-1 to TRBJ1-4; TCRdb outputs TRBD1, but without DNA this stays unchecked. CDR3 protein: CSVRTGGEKLFF.